Sequencing of this T cell receptor (beta chain) was carried out in a study of blood T cell repertoires in COVID-19. This clone was observed a handful of times. This table comes from immunoSEQ multiplex PCR, and its TCRdb copy is limited to in-frame clones, with some not included. The data contain 250,000 or so clones, around 86% of them seen just once; the ten biggest clones take up approximately 2.4%. This CDR3 contains 13 residues. V was clipped by 10 bases and J by 7 bases; unmatched bases: 9. Germline assignment: CDR1 LNHDA and CDR2 SQIVND (reference sequence). The sample was PBMCs or T cells enriched from blood (not recorded which). The J gene is TRBJ1-5, the V gene TRBV19, with 8 bases fitting TRBD1. The TCR originated in a woman younger than 30 who had recovered from COVID-19. The CDR3 loop is CATGLTGVQPQHF. The CDR3 DNA reads TGTGCCACCGGGTTGACAGGGGTACAGCCCCAGCATTTT.